This entry lists 7 T cell receptor beta chains sequenced from one sample in a study of T cells in Graves' hyperthyroidism and ophthalmopathy. TCR beta CDR3 regions were amplified from RNA. A set of HTBI primers served as the primers for a first-round RT-PCR of the TCR CDR3. TCRdb reanalysed the multiplex PCR reads using MiXCR and keeps one entry per CDR3 protein. There are about 400,000 distinct CDR3 sequences in the sample; roughly 14% occur only once, and approximately 8% lies in the top ten. Sequenced sample: blood. All receptors come from a woman under 30 with Graves' hyperthyroidism.

This clonotype was observed a few times. This rearrangement joins TRBV30 to TRBJ1-2, with TRBD1 identical over 9 bases. The CDR3 loop spans 12 amino acids. The J segment lost 6 bases and the V segment lost 7 bases, leaving 6 bases of the junction unmatched. Germline-derived CDR1 and CDR2 are GTSNPN and SVGIG (reference sequence). In DNA, the CDR3 is TGTGCCTCGACGGACAGGGGCCATGGCTACACCTTC. Translating it yields CASTDRGHGYTF. Combining the CDR3 with reference TRBV30 and TRBJ1-2 gives the whole variable domain SQTIHQWPATLVQPVGSPLSLECTVEGTSNPNLYWYRQAAGRGLQLLFYSVGIGQISSEVPQNLSASRPQDRQFILSSKKLLLSDSGFYLCASTDRGHGYTFGSGTRLTVV.

This clonotype appeared once. A junction end diverges from the germline sequence, so it may reflect a read error. The chain links TRBV12-3 or TRBV12-4 to TRBJ2-1, with D perhaps given as TRBD1 or TRBD2 (6 bases each). This CDR3 spans 14 amino acids. The CDR3 DNA follows: TGTGCCAGCAGTTTATCGGTAGGGGGGTCGCAGCAGTCCTTC. Translated: CASSLSVGGSQQSF.

This clonotype was found many times. J is TRBJ2-5 and V is TRBV18; 7 bases agree with TRBD1. The CDR3 has 13 amino acids. V lost 4 bases, J lost 3 bases, and 2 bases stayed unmatched. CDR1 KGHSH and CDR2 LQKENI come from the germline V gene. The CDR3 spells CASSLTGKETQYF. Written as DNA, the CDR3 is TGTGCCAGCTCACTGACAGGGAAAGAGACCCAGTACTTC.

This clonotype was observed at least ten times. The chain employs TRBV11-2 and TRBJ2-7; weak D call: TRBD1 (6 bases). Germline CDR1 is SGHAT and CDR2 is FQNNGV. This CDR3 contains 12 residues. The ends were cut back, 6 bases at V and 5 bases at J, with 11 bases in the middle. CDR3 DNA sequence: TGTGCCAGCAGGAAATACAGGGACGAGCAGTACTTC. Encoded protein: CASRKYRDEQYF.

This clonotype has a handful of counts. This chain uses TRBV29-1 with TRBJ2-3, with 7 nucleotides matching TRBD2. Germline CDR1 and CDR2: SQVTM and ANQGSEA. The length of the CDR3 is 14 residues. V was clipped by 3 bases and J by 3 bases; unmatched bases: 6. CDR3 DNA: TGCAGCGTTGAGAGCGGGACGGGGACAGATACGCAGTATTTT. This encodes CSVESGTGTDTQYF.

This clonotype was found many times. V is TRBV18 and J is TRBJ2-5; maybe TRBD1 (7 bases). The V end lost 3 bases, the J end lost 2 bases, and 13 bases lay between the germline ends. This CDR3 has 15 amino acids. Germline assignment: CDR1 KGHSH and CDR2 LQKENI. CDR3 sequence: CASSPQGGPQETQYF. CDR3 in DNA: TGTGCCAGCTCACCTCAGGGGGGCCCACAAGAGACCCAGTACTTC.

V usage is TRBV29-1 and J usage is TRBJ2-5; perhaps TRBD2 as D (7 bases). The germline gives CDR1 SQVTM, CDR2 ANQGSEA. There are 15 residues in the CDR3. The germline V and J ends were trimmed by 8 bases and 2 bases, with 21 bases remaining between them. The CDR3 bases are TGCAGCACGAAGGGGGGGTCTTGGAGGCAAGAGACCCAGTACTTC. It is translated as CSTKGGSWRQETQYF.